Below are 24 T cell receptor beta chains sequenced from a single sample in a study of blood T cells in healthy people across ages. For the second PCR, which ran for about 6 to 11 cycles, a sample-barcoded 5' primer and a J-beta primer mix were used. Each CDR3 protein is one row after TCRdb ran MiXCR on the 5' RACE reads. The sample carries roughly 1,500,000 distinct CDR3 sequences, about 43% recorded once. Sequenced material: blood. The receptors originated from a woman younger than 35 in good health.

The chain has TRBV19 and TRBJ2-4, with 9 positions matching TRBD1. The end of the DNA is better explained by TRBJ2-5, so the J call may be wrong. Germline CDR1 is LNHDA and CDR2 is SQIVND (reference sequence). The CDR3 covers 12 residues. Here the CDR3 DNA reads TGTGCCAGTAACGGACAGGGGCTGACCCAGTACTTC. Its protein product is CASNGQGLTQYF.

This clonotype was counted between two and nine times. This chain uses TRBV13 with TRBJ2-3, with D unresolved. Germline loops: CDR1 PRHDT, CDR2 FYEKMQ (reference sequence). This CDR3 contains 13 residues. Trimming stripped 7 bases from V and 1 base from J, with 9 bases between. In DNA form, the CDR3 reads TGTGCCAGCATCACCTCGGGCACAGATACGCAGTATTTT. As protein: CASITSGTDTQYF.

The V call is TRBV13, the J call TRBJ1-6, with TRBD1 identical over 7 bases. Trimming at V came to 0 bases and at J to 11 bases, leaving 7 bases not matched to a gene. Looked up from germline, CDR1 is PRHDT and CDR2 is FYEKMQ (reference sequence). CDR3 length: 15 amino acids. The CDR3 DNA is TGTGCCAGCAGCTTAGGCACTGGGGACAGTACACCCCTCCACTTT. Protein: CASSLGTGDSTPLHF.

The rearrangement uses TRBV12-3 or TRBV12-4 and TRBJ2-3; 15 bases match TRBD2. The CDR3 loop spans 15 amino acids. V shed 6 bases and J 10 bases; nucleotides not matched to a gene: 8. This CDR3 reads CASSRTSGGAEAQYF. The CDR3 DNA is TGTGCCAGCAGCCGGACTAGCGGGGGGGCAGAAGCGCAGTATTTT.

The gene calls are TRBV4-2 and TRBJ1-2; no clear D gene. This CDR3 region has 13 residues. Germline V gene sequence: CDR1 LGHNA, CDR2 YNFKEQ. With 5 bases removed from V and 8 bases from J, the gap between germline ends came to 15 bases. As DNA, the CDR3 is TGTGCCAGCAGCGTCTCCGGGATGAACGGCTACACCTTC. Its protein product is CASSVSGMNGYTF.

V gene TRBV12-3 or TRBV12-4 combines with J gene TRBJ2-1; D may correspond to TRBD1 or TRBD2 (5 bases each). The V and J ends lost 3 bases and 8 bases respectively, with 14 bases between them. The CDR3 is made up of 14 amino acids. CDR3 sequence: CASSLTRGRDEQFF. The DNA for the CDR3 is TGTGCCAGCAGTTTGACGAGGGGTCGGGATGAGCAGTTCTTC.

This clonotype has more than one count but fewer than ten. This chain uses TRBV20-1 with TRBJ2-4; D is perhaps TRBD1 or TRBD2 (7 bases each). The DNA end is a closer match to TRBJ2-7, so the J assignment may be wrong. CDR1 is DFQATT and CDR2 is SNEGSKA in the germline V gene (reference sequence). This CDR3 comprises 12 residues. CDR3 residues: CSAVRGGYEQYF. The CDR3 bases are TGCAGTGCGGTCAGGGGGGGATACGAGCAGTACTTC.

CDR3 sequence (DNA): TGCAGCCCCCTTTTCTCCCATTACAATGAGCAGTTCTTC. It encodes CSPLFSHYNEQFF. This sequence joins TRBV29-1 and TRBJ2-1, with unresolved D. The CDR3 extends over 13 amino acids. Germline CDR1 SQVTM, CDR2 ANQGSEA. V was clipped by 8 bases and J by 4 bases, with 15 bases between them.

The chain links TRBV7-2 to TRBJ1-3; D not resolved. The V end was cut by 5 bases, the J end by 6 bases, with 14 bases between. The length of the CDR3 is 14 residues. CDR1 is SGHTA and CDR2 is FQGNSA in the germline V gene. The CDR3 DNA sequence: TGTGCCAGCAGCCCGACTAACAGTATAAACACCATATATTTT. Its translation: CASSPTNSINTIYF.

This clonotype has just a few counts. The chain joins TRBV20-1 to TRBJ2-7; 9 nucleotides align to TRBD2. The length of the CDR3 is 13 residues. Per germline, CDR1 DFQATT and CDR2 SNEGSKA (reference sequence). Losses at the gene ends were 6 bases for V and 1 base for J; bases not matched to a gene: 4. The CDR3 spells CSARRGGSYEQYF. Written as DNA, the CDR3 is TGCAGTGCCCGGCGGGGGGGGTCCTACGAGCAGTACTTC.

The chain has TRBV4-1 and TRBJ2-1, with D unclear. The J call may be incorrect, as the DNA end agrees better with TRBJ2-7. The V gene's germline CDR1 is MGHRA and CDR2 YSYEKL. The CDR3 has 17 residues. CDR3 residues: CASSQDGHQFRNNEQYF. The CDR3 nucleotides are TGCGCCAGCAGCCAAGATGGTCACCAATTCAGGAACAATGAGCAGTACTTC.

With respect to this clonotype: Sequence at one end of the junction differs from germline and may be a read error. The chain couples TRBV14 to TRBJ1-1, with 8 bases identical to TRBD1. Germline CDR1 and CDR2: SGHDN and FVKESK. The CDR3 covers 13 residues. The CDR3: CACSTRQGTEAFF. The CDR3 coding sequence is TGTGCCTGCAGCACCCGACAGGGGACTGAAGCTTTCTTT. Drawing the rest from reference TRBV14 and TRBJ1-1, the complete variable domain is EAGVTQFPSHSVIEKGQTVTLRCDPISGHDNLYWYRRVMGKEIKFLLHFVKESKQDESGMPNNRFLAERTGGTYSTLKVQPAELEDSGVYFCACSTRQGTEAFFGQGTRLTVV.

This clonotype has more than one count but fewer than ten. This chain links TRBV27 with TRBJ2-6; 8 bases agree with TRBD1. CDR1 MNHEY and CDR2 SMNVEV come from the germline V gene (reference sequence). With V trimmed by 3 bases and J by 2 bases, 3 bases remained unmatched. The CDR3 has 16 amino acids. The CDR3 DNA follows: TGTGCCAGCAGTTTCCAGGGGGCGGCTGGGGCCAACGTCCTGACTTTC. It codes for CASSFQGAAGANVLTF. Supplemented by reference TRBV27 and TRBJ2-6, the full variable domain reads EAQVTQNPRYLITVTGKKLTVTCSQNMNHEYMSWYRQDPGLGLRQIYYSMNVEVTDKGDVPEGYKVSRKEKRNFPLILESPSPNQTSLYFCASSFQGAAGANVLTFGAGSRLTVL.

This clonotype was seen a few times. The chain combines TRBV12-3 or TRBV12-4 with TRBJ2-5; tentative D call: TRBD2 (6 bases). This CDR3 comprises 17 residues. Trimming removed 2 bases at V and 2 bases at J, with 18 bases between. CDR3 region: CASSLSGGANSQETQYF. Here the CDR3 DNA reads TGTGCCAGCAGTTTAAGTGGCGGGGCTAATTCTCAAGAGACCCAGTACTTC.

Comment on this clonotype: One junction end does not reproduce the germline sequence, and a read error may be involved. In DNA form, the CDR3 reads TGTGCCAGCAGTGCAGTCTTAGCTAACTATGGCTGCACCTTC. This sequence encodes CASSAVLANYGCTF. The rearrangement uses TRBV27 and TRBJ1-2; D gene uncertain. This CDR3 region has 14 residues. From germline, CDR1 is MNHEY and CDR2 SMNVEV (reference sequence).

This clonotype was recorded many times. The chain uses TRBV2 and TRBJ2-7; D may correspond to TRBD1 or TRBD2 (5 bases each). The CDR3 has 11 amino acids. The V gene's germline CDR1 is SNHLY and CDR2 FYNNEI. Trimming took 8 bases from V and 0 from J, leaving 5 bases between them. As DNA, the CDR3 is TGTGCCAGCGGGGGCTCCTACGAGCAGTACTTC. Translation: CASGGSYEQYF.

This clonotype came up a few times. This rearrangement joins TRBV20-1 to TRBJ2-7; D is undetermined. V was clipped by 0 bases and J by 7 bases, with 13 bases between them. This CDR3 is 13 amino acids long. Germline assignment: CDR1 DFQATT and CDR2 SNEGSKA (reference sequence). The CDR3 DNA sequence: TGCAGTGCTAGAGAAGGCCCTTCCGGGGAGCAGTACTTC. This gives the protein CSAREGPSGEQYF.

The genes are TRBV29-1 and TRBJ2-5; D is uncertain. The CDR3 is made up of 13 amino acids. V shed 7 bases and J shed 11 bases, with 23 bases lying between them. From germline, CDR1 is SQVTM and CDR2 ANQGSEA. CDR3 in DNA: TGCAGCGATTATCTCCAGCCTTTAGGTGAGCAGTACTTC. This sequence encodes CSDYLQPLGEQYF.

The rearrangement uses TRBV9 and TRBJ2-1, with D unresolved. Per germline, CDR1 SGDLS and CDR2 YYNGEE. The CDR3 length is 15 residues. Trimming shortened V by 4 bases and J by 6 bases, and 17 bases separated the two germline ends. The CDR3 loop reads CASSPVSGVPNEQFF. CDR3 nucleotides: TGTGCCAGCAGCCCCGTCAGTGGAGTACCCAATGAGCAGTTCTTC.

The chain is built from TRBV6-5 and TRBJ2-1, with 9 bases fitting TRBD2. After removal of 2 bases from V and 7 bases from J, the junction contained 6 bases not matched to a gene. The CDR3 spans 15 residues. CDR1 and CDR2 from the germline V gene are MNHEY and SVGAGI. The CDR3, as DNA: TGTGCCAGCAGTTACGTTGGACTAGCGAGAAATGAGCAGTTCTTC. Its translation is CASSYVGLARNEQFF.

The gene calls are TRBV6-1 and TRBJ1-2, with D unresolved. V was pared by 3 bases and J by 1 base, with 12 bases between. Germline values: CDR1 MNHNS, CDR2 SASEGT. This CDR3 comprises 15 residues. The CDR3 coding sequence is TGTGCCAGCAGTGATTTCGGGCAGAATAACTATGGCTACACCTTC. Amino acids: CASSDFGQNNYGYTF.

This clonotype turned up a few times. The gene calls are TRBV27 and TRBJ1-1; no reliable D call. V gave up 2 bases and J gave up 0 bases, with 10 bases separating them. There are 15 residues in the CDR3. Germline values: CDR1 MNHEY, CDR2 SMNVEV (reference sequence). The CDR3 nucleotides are TGTGCCAGCAGTTTAATAGACACCCTGAACACTGAAGCTTTCTTT. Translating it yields CASSLIDTLNTEAFF.

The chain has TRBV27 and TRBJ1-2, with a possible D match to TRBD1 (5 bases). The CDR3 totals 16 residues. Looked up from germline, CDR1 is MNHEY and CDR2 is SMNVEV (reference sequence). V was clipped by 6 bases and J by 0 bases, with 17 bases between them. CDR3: CASSRSGTVANYGYTF. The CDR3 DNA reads TGTGCCAGCAGCCGAAGCGGGACGGTAGCTAACTATGGCTACACCTTC.

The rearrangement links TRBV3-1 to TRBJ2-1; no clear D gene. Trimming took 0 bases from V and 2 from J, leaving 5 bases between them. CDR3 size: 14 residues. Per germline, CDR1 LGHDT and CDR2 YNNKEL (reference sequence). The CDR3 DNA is TGTGCCAGCAGCCAAGAAATGGCCTACAATGAGCAGTTCTTC. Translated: CASSQEMAYNEQFF.